The 28 T cell receptor beta chains below all came from one sample that was sequenced in a study of metastatic and nonmetastatic thyroid tumors. Every patient underwent thyroid surgery untreated. TCRdb reassembled clones from the PCR reads with MiXCR. The profile shows about 92,000 clones, under 15% of them singletons. Specimen: blood. The receptor set was obtained from a female donor with papillary thyroid cancer or a benign thyroid nodule (not recorded which). Some clones in this sample may be carry-over from other donors' samples.

Notes on this clone: At the DNA level, this CDR3 is encoded by other sequences in the same sample as well. The chain uses TRBV5-1 and TRBJ1-1; no reliable D call. The CDR3 has 14 amino acids. Looked up from germline, CDR1 is SGHRS and CDR2 is YFSETQ. V dropped 1 base and J dropped 2 bases, with 9 bases sitting between them. The chain's CDR3 is CASSLNTVNTEAFF. In DNA, the CDR3 is TGCGCCAGCAGCTTGAACACAGTTAACACTGAAGCTTTCTTT.

This chain connects TRBV5-1 to TRBJ2-3; no definite D call. V was clipped by 0 bases and J by 0 bases, with 11 bases between them. The germline CDR1 and CDR2 sequences are SGHRS and YFSETQ. The CDR3 has 16 amino acids. The CDR3 nucleotides read TGCGCCAGCAGCTTGGGGTTAGCAACAAGCACAGATACGCAGTATTTT. It is translated as CASSLGLATSTDTQYF.

Remarks on this clone: Other DNA sequences in this specimen translate into the identical CDR3. The genes are TRBV13 and TRBJ2-5, with D perhaps TRBD1 or TRBD2 (5 bases each). The CDR3 contains 13 residues. Looked up from germline, CDR1 is PRHDT and CDR2 is FYEKMQ (reference sequence). V was shortened by 6 bases and J by 2 bases, with 10 bases between the two germline ends. CDR3 bases: TGTGCCAGCAGACCGGGGCAGCAAGAGACCCAGTACTTC. Translated, it gives CASRPGQQETQYF.

This clone has at least ten counts. A read error may account for a junction end that differs from germline. Distinct nucleotide sequences in the sample also encode this CDR3. This chain connects TRBV5-4 to TRBJ2-3; 8 bases map to TRBD2. The CDR3 extends over 15 amino acids. Germline CDR1 SGHNT, CDR2 YYREEE (reference sequence). CDR3: CASSLDGGAGDTQYF. The CDR3 bases are TGTGCTAGCAGCTTGGACGGGGGGGCTGGAGATACGCAGTATTTT.

Concerning this clone: One base away lies a much larger clone, so this may be a sequencing read error. At the DNA level, this CDR3 is encoded by other sequences in the same sample as well. The chain carries TRBV20-1 and TRBJ2-3; 7 bases line up with TRBD2. Trimming removed 2 bases from V and 3 bases from J; junction bases left unmatched: 8. The germline V gene has CDR1 DFQATT and CDR2 SNEGSKA (reference sequence). The CDR3 contains 15 residues. The CDR3 sequence is CSARLLGGGTDTQYF. The CDR3 bases are TGCAGTGCTAGACTGTTGGGCGGGGGAACAGATACGCAGTATTTT.

This clone was recorded at least ten times. The V and J genes are TRBV19 and TRBJ2-1, with D possibly TRBD1 on 5 matching bases. This CDR3 has 15 amino acids. V lost 2 bases, J lost 2 bases, and 10 bases lay in between. Germline values: CDR1 LNHDA, CDR2 SQIVND (reference sequence). The CDR3 region is CASSISPGPYNEQFF. The DNA for the CDR3 is TGTGCCAGTAGTATAAGCCCAGGGCCCTACAATGAGCAGTTCTTC.

On this clone itself: The junction differs from germline at one of its ends, possibly a read error. The chain employs TRBV15 and TRBJ1-2; D possibly corresponds to TRBD1 (5 bases). Germline V gene data show CDR1 as LNHNV and CDR2 as YYDKDF (reference sequence). This CDR3 has 14 amino acids. The CDR3 here is CSTSTGGVNYGYTF. The CDR3 coding sequence is TGTTCCACCAGCACTGGGGGAGTCAACTATGGCTACACCTTC.

This clone was recorded at least ten times. The genes are TRBV11-2 and TRBJ1-2; D remains ambiguous. CDR1 and CDR2 (germline): SGHAT, FQNNGV. This CDR3 is built from 13 residues. V lost 1 base to trimming and J lost 6 bases, with 9 bases between them. The CDR3 sequence: CASSLAAGDGYTF. CDR3 nucleotide sequence: TGTGCCAGCAGCTTAGCGGCAGGTGATGGCTACACCTTC.

Turning to this clone: Mismatch with germline at one junction end may stem from a read error. This chain connects TRBV4-1 to TRBJ1-2; D is ambiguous. This CDR3 comprises 15 residues. From germline, CDR1 is MGHRA and CDR2 YSYEKL. The CDR3 reads CDSSATRAVNYGYNF. Written as DNA, the CDR3 is TGCGACAGCAGCGCTACCCGGGCGGTCAACTATGGCTACAACTTC.

Details on this clone: This may arise from a read error, as a much more abundant clone is one base away. The V and J genes are TRBV28 and TRBJ2-3; weak D call: TRBD1 (5 bases). V lost 8 bases to trimming and J lost 6 bases, with 18 bases between them. Germline CDR1 is MDHEN and CDR2 is SYDVKM. This CDR3 has 14 residues. CDR3 coding DNA: TGTGCCAGCCGACAGTTCTCGGAGAAGGATACGCAGTATTTT. Residues: CASRQFSEKDTQYF.

This clone has just a few counts. J is TRBJ1-2 and V is TRBV11-2; the D is unclear. CDR1 SGHAT and CDR2 FQNNGV come from the germline V gene. Trimming removed 6 bases at V and 4 bases at J, with 18 bases between. This CDR3 spans 15 amino acids. DNA of the CDR3: TGTGCCAGCAGACCGCTACAGTTGCCTCCCTATGGCTACACCTTC. Encoded protein: CASRPLQLPPYGYTF.

Ten or more counts support this clone. The chain employs TRBV5-1 and TRBJ2-7; D possibly corresponds to TRBD2 (6 bases). This CDR3 region has 13 residues. Germline values: CDR1 SGHRS, CDR2 YFSETQ. V gave up 2 bases and J gave up 5 bases, with 11 bases separating them. The CDR3 region has the DNA TGCGCCAGCAGCTTTTTTTCGGGGGACGAGCAGTACTTC. It translates to CASSFFSGDEQYF.

As concerns this clone: This sequence may be a read error, since a much larger clone differs from it by one base. The chain is built from TRBV18 and TRBJ1-4; D is ambiguous. CDR1 is KGHSH and CDR2 is LQKENI in the germline V gene. The CDR3 totals 14 residues. The CDR3 region is CTSSPPNLNEKLFF. The DNA for the CDR3 is TGTACCAGCTCACCACCGAATCTTAATGAAAAACTGTTTTTT. Combining the CDR3 with reference TRBV18 and TRBJ1-4 gives the whole variable domain NAGVMQNPRHLVRRRGQEARLRCSPMKGHSHVYWYRQLPEEGLKFMVYLQKENIIDESGMPKERFSAEFPKEGPSILRIQQVVRGDSAAYFCTSSPPNLNEKLFFGSGTQLSVL.

This clone was observed many times. The chain combines TRBV5-3 with TRBJ2-7; 7 bases are shared with TRBD1. TRBV5-3 has ORF status, its function being uncertain. The CDR3 runs 17 residues. V shed 9 bases and J 0 bases; nucleotides not matched to a gene: 18. The CDR3 DNA is TGTGCCACCCAGGGGGAGACAGCCCCTTTGAGCTCCTACGAGCAGTACTTC. The encoded protein is CATQGETAPLSSYEQYF.

This clone was counted at least ten times. CDR3 in amino acids: CASSLPRETETQYF. The DNA for the CDR3 is TGTGCCAGCAGCTTACCCAGGGAGACGGAGACCCAGTACTTC. The chain joins TRBV7-3 to TRBJ2-5; perhaps D is TRBD1 or TRBD2 (5 bases each). Deletions cut 2 bases from V and 5 bases from J, with 12 bases between. Germline V CDR1 and CDR2: SGHTA, FQGTGA. The length of the CDR3 is 14 residues.

This clone was recorded many times. The V gene is TRBV5-8, the J gene TRBJ2-5; 11 nucleotides match TRBD2. The CDR3 sequence is 17 residues long. The V and J ends lost 3 bases and 0 bases, in that order; junction bases with no gene match: 7. Germline V lookup: CDR1 SGHTS, CDR2 YDEGEE. Written as DNA, the CDR3 is TGTGCCAGCAGCTCAACCGGGACTAGCGGATACCAAGAGACCCAGTACTTC. Its protein product is CASSSTGTSGYQETQYF.

Turning to this clone: Possible read error: a much larger clone is one base away. The chain is built from TRBV29-1 and TRBJ2-5; D is perhaps TRBD2 (5 bases). The CDR3 has 12 amino acids. CDR1 is SQVTM, CDR2 ANQGSEA, per germline. V was clipped by 6 bases and J by 2 bases, with 10 bases between them. CDR3 region: CSVLAWQETQYF. In DNA, the CDR3 is TGCAGCGTCTTAGCGTGGCAAGAGACCCAGTACTTC.

The chain carries TRBV15 and TRBJ2-5; D unclear. The CDR3 length is 15 residues. Per the germline V gene, CDR1 is LNHNV and CDR2 is YYDKDF (reference sequence). Trimming cost V 5 bases and J 5 bases, with 18 bases left between them. CDR3 coding DNA: TGTGCCACCAGCCGTTCTGAAAGGGTGGGGGAGACCCAGTACTTC. It specifies CATSRSERVGETQYF.

The chain couples TRBV6-2 or TRBV6-3 to TRBJ2-5; 11 bases map to TRBD2. This CDR3 has 19 residues. CDR1 is MNHEY, CDR2 SVGEGT, per germline. The ends lost 2 bases at V and 5 bases at J; junction bases unmatched: 16. The CDR3 bases are TGTGCCAGCAGTTACGAAGCACTAGCGGGGGTGGATTCTATGGAGACCCAGTACTTC. Amino acid sequence: CASSYEALAGVDSMETQYF.

In this sample, this clone turned up many times. V gene TRBV7-8 combines with J gene TRBJ2-2; D is possibly TRBD1 (7 bases). CDR1 is SGHVS and CDR2 is FQNEAQ in the germline V gene. This CDR3 contains 16 residues. Trimming left V 7 bases short and J 6 bases short, with 21 bases between. The CDR3 DNA sequence: TGTGCCAGCAAGCTTCAGGGGGGTGTGGAGGCCGGGGAGCTGTTTTTT. Translated: CASKLQGGVEAGELFF.

Notes on this clone: A clone one base away is much larger, so this may be a read error. CDR3 nucleotide sequence: TGCAGCGTTGAAATCCATGGGAGGACCGGGGAGCTGTTTTTT. This encodes CSVEIHGRTGELFF. The V call is TRBV29-1, the J call TRBJ2-2; TRBD2 might be the D (6 bases). There are 14 residues in the CDR3. CDR1 and CDR2 from the germline V gene are SQVTM and ANQGSEA. Trimming left V 2 bases short and J 5 bases short, with 12 bases between.

This clone was seen at least ten times. The chain recombines TRBV15 with TRBJ1-2; no clear D. Germline loops: CDR1 LNHNV, CDR2 YYDKDF (reference sequence). Deletions cut 4 bases from V and 4 bases from J, with 10 bases between. This CDR3 spans 13 amino acids. In nucleotides, the CDR3 is TGTGCCACCAGCATAGACACTGTCTATGGCTACACCTTC. Its protein product is CATSIDTVYGYTF. The whole variable domain, remainder taken from reference TRBV15 and TRBJ1-2, is DAMVIQNPRYQVTQFGKPVTLSCSQTLNHNVMYWYQQKSSQAPKLLFHYYDKDFNNEADTPDNFQSRRPNTSFCFLDIRSPGLGDTAMYLCATSIDTVYGYTFGSGTRLTVV.

Ten or more counts support this clone. This chain uses TRBV25-1 with TRBJ2-3; 12 bases agree with TRBD2. This CDR3 spans 17 amino acids. V gave up 4 bases and J gave up 6 bases; unmatched junction bases: 11. Per the germline V gene, CDR1 is MGHDK and CDR2 is SYGVNS. The CDR3 bases are TGTGCCAGCAGTGTCACGACGACTAGCGGGGGCTTGGATACGCAGTATTTT. This encodes CASSVTTTSGGLDTQYF.

There are many counts of this clone. The V call is TRBV19, the J call TRBJ2-7, with 10 bases lining up with TRBD2. Germline V gene lookup returns CDR1 LNHDA and CDR2 SQIVND (reference sequence). J gave up 5 bases and V 4 bases, and 17 bases lay outside the gene matches. The CDR3 covers 18 residues. The CDR3 loop is CASSRLSGGTVSSHEQYF. The DNA for the CDR3 is TGTGCCAGTAGTAGGCTTAGCGGGGGGACCGTCTCGTCCCACGAGCAGTACTTC.

In its sample, this clone was seen many times. V and J are TRBV6-2 or TRBV6-3 and TRBJ1-2, with 7 bases fitting TRBD1. Germline CDR1 reads MNHEY; CDR2 reads SVGEGT. Trimming removed 8 bases from V and 6 bases from J; junction bases left unmatched: 12. This CDR3 is built from 14 residues. CDR3 sequence (DNA): TGTGCCAGCGAGGAGAGCGGGACAGTTAATGGCTACACCTTC. Translation: CASEESGTVNGYTF.

Remarks on this clone: A clone one base away is much larger, so this may be a read error. J is TRBJ1-5 and V is TRBV20-1; no clear D. With 4 bases removed from V and 3 bases from J, the gap between germline ends came to 13 bases. This CDR3 contains 14 residues. Per germline, CDR1 DFQATT and CDR2 SNEGSKA (reference sequence). The CDR3 DNA follows: TGCAGTGCTATAATCCGGGTCAACAATCAGCCCCAGCATTTT. Encoded protein: CSAIIRVNNQPQHF.

This clone was found many times. The chain carries TRBV2 and TRBJ2-6, with D hard to call. The germline V gene has CDR1 SNHLY and CDR2 FYNNEI. The CDR3 is made up of 12 amino acids. V was trimmed by 7 bases and J by 1 base, leaving 2 bases between them. The CDR3 reads CASNSGANVLTF. The CDR3 DNA reads TGTGCCAGCAATTCTGGGGCCAACGTCCTGACTTTC.

As regards this clone: A junction end diverges from the germline sequence, so it may reflect a read error. V is TRBV11-3 and J is TRBJ2-2; tentatively, D is TRBD1 (5 bases). This CDR3 has 13 residues. Germline CDR1 and CDR2: SGHNT and YENEEA. The CDR3 reads CASSRRVTGELFF. In DNA, the CDR3 is TGTGCCAGCAGCCGCAGGGTCACCGGTGAGCTGTTTTTT.